This T cell receptor (beta chain) was recorded in a study of CD8 T cells in ankylosing spondylitis. Study conclusions and caveats: A TCR beta motif of fewer than 10 highly homologous variants seemed to mark ankylosing spondylitis blood. Disease-linked clones bore a CD8+ phenotype, appearing relatively rarely in peripheral blood. Reactive arthritis synovial fluid and blood were previously reported to contain some motif variants. Disease-linked clones reportedly concentrated significantly in matched ankylosing spondylitis synovial fluid.

This CDR3 spans 15 amino acids. V dropped 0 bases and J dropped 2 bases, with 10 bases sitting between them. CDR1 is ENHRY, CDR2 SYGVKD, per germline. This clonotype was detected many times. The antigen remains undetermined. Preparation of TCR beta libraries was done by quantitative 5'-RACE with molecular barcodes. In TCRdb, the 5' RACE reads were re-called with MiXCR into one record per CDR3 protein. Of fewer than 550,000 distinct CDR3 sequences in the sample, roughly 5.3% are singletons; the top ten hold under 4.5%. The material sequenced was blood, either unsorted or a sorted T cell fraction (not recorded which). J is TRBJ1-2 and V is TRBV10-3; a possible D gene is TRBD1 (6 bases). The clonotype originates from a male donor with ankylosing spondylitis. CDR3 DNA sequence: TGTGCCATCAGTGAGTCGCTCACAGGGAACTATGGCTACACCTTC. Protein product: CAISESLTGNYGYTF.